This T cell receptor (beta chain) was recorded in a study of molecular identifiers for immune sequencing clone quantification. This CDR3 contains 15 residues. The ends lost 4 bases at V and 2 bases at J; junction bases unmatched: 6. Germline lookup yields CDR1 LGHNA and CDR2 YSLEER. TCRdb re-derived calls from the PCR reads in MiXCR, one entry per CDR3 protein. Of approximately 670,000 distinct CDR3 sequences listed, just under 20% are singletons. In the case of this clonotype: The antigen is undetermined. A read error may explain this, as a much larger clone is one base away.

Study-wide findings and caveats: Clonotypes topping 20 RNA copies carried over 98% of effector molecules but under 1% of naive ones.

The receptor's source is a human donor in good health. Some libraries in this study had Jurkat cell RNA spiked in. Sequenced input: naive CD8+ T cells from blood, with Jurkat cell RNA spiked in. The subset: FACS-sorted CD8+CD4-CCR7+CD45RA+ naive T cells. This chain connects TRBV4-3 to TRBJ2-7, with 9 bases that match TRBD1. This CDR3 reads CASSRARDRAYEQYF. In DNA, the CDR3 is TGCGCCAGCAGCCGAGCCCGGGACAGGGCCTACGAGCAGTACTTC.